Shown below are 9 T cell receptor beta chains from a single sample sequenced in a study of blood T cell repertoires in COVID-19. The table came from immunoSEQ multiplex PCR; TCRdb's copy has only in-frame clones and leaves some out. The data contain a few hundred thousand clones, 90% of them seen just once; the ten biggest clones take up roughly 6.8%. Sequencing used peripheral blood. The receptors derive from a woman in her 30s with COVID-19, enrolled during active disease.

This chain connects TRBV5-1 to TRBJ2-1; D possibly corresponds to TRBD2 (6 bases). The V end was cut by 4 bases, the J end by 4 bases, with 21 bases between. This CDR3 region has 17 residues. Germline CDR1 SGHRS, CDR2 YFSETQ. The CDR3 loop is CASSPGGVSRFYNEQFF. The CDR3 DNA is TGCGCCAGCAGCCCGGGCGGGGTGTCCCGTTTTTACAATGAGCAGTTCTTC.

V gene TRBV7-9 combines with J gene TRBJ2-7; 7 nucleotides align to TRBD2. The CDR3 totals 14 residues. J lost 2 bases, V lost 5 bases, and 6 bases had no gene match. CDR1 is SEHNR, CDR2 FQNEAQ, per germline (reference sequence). CDR3 sequence: CASSPEGLPYEQYF. CDR3 DNA: TGTGCCAGCAGCCCCGAGGGACTACCCTACGAGCAGTACTTC. Using reference TRBV7-9 and TRBJ2-7 for the parts outside the CDR3, the full variable domain is DTGVSQNPRHKITKRGQNVTFRCDPISEHNRLYWYRQTLGQGPEFLTYFQNEAQLEKSRLLSDRFSAERPKGSFSTLEIQRTEQGDSAMYLCASSPEGLPYEQYFGPGTRLTVT.

V gene TRBV27 combines with J gene TRBJ2-7; 13 positions agree with TRBD2. After removal of 1 base from V and 7 bases from J, the junction contained 7 bases not matched to a gene. Germline values: CDR1 MNHEY, CDR2 SMNVEV (reference sequence). The CDR3 has 16 residues. The CDR3 nucleotides read TGTGCCAGCAGTTTATACGGACTAGCGGGAGAATATGAGCAGTACTTC. It translates to CASSLYGLAGEYEQYF.

CDR3 region: CASSSGLAGGWGYEQYF. CDR3 DNA sequence: TGCGCCAGCAGCTCAGGACTAGCGGGAGGATGGGGATACGAGCAGTACTTC. The chain has TRBV5-1 and TRBJ2-7; 14 bases map to TRBD2. The CDR3 extends over 17 amino acids. Germline values: CDR1 SGHRS, CDR2 YFSETQ. With 3 bases clipped from V and 4 bases from J, the junction kept 9 bases outside the gene matches.

The gene calls are TRBV10-3 and TRBJ2-3; tentatively, D is TRBD2 (5 bases). CDR1 ENHRY and CDR2 SYGVKD come from the germline V gene. The CDR3 spans 14 residues. Trimming left V 6 bases short and J 1 base short, with 11 bases between. CDR3 loop: CAISSGLRTDTQYF. The CDR3 DNA reads TGTGCCATCAGCAGCGGACTGCGCACAGATACGCAGTATTTT.

The CDR3 protein is CASSFRPPQGYEQYF. CDR3 in DNA: TGTGCCAGCAGCTTCCGCCCCCCACAGGGCTACGAGCAGTACTTC. This chain uses TRBV7-6 with TRBJ2-7, with TRBD1 as a possible D gene (6 bases). This CDR3 is 15 amino acids long. With 3 bases removed from V and 3 bases from J, the gap between germline ends came to 15 bases. Germline assignment: CDR1 SGHVS and CDR2 FNYEAQ.

This clone has only a few counts. This chain links TRBV5-1 with TRBJ1-1; TRBD1 aligns across 8 bases. CDR3 length: 15 amino acids. The V gene end was trimmed by 0 bases and the J gene end by 1 base; junction bases not matched to a gene: 2. Germline-derived CDR1 and CDR2 are SGHRS and YFSETQ. The CDR3 loop is CASSLVGQGNTEAFF. The CDR3 nucleotides read TGCGCCAGCAGCTTGGTAGGACAGGGGAACACTGAAGCTTTCTTT.

The V gene is TRBV21-1, the J gene TRBJ2-7; the table gives TRBD2 as D, unverified against the DNA. TRBV21-1 is labeled a pseudogene. The CDR3 is 16 amino acids. The CDR3: CASSKDQREAPYEQYF. CDR3 DNA sequence: TGTGCCAGCAGCAAAGATCAGCGGGAGGCTCCCTACGAGCAGTACTTC.

V gene TRBV6-6 combines with J gene TRBJ1-6; D is possibly TRBD1 (5 bases). The CDR3 length is 15 residues. Germline V gene lookup returns CDR1 MNHNY and CDR2 SVGAGI (reference sequence). V dropped 7 bases and J dropped 0 bases, with 10 bases sitting between them. This CDR3 is CASTGLSSYNSPLHF. As DNA, the CDR3 is TGTGCCAGCACGGGACTGAGCTCCTATAATTCACCCCTCCACTTT.